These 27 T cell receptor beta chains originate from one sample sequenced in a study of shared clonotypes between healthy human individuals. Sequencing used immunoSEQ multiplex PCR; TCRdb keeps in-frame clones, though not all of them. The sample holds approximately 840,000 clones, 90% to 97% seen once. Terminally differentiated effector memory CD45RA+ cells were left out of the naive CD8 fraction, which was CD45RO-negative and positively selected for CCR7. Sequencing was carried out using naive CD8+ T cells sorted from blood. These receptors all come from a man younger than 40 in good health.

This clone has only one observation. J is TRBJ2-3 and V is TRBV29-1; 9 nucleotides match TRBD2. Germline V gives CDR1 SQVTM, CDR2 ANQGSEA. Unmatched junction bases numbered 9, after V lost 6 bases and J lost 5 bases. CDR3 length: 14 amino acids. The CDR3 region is CSVPGGRVGDTQYF. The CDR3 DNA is TGCAGCGTCCCAGGCGGGAGGGTTGGAGATACGCAGTATTTT.

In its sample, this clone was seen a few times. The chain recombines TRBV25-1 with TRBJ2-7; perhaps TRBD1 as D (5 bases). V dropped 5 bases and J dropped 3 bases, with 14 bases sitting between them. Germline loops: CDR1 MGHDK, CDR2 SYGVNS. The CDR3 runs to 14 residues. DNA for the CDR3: TGTGCCAGCAGTACAGCCTCAGGGATCTACGAGCAGTACTTC. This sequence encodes CASSTASGIYEQYF.

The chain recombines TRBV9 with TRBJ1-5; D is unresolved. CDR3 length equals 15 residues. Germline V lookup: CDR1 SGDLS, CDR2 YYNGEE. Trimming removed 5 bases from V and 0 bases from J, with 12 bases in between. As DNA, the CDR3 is TGTGCCAGCAGTCAGTTTGGGAATAGCAATCAGCCCCAGCATTTT. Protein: CASSQFGNSNQPQHF.

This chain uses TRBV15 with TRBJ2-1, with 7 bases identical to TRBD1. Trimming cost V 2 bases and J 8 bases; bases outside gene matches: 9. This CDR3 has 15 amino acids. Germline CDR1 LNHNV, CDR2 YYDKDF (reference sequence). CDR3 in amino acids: CATSRTARGFDEQFF. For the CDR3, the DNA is TGTGCCACCAGCAGAACTGCCAGGGGGTTCGATGAGCAGTTCTTC. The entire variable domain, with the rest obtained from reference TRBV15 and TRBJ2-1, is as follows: DAMVIQNPRYQVTQFGKPVTLSCSQTLNHNVMYWYQQKSSQAPKLLFHYYDKDFNNEADTPDNFQSRRPNTSFCFLDIRSPGLGDTAMYLCATSRTARGFDEQFFGPGTRLTVL.

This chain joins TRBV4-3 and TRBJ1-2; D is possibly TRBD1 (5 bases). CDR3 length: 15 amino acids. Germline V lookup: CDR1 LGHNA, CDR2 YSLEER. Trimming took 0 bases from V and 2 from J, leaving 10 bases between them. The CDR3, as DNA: TGCGCCAGCAGCCAAGATTGGGGCACAAACTATGGCTACACCTTC. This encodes CASSQDWGTNYGYTF.

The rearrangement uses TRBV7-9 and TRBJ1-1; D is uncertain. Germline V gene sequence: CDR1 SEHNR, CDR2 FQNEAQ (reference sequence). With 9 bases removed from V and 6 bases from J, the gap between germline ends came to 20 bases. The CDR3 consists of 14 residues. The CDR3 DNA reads TGTGCCAGTACATGGGCGGATCGGAAATCTGAAGCTTTCTTT. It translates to CASTWADRKSEAFF.

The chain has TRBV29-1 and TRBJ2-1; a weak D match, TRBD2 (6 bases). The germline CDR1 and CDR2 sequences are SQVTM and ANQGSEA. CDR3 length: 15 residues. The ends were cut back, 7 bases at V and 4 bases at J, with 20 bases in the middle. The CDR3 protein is CSGKGLVDDYNEQFF. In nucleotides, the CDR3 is TGCAGCGGAAAGGGACTGGTCGACGATTACAATGAGCAGTTCTTC.

Written as DNA, the CDR3 is TGTGCCAGCAGATCGGACAGAGCCTACGAGCAGTACTTC. The encoded protein is CASRSDRAYEQYF. This chain links TRBV2 with TRBJ2-7, with D tentatively TRBD1 (6 bases). This CDR3 comprises 13 residues. V was pared by 6 bases and J by 2 bases, with 11 bases between. Germline loops: CDR1 SNHLY, CDR2 FYNNEI. The whole variable domain, filled in from reference TRBV2 and TRBJ2-7, reads EPEVTQTPSHQVTQMGQEVILRCVPISNHLYFYWYRQILGQKVEFLVSFYNNEISEKSEIFDDQFSVERPDGSNFTLKIRSTKLEDSAMYFCASRSDRAYEQYFGPGTRLTVT.

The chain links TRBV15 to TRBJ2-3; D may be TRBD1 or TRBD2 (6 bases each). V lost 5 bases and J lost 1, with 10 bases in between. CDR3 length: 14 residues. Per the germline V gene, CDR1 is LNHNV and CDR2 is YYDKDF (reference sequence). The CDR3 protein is CATSPGGRTDTQYF. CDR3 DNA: TGTGCCACCAGCCCTGGGGGGCGCACAGATACGCAGTATTTT.

The CDR3 DNA follows: TGCGCCAGCAGCCATGGACTAGCGGGAGACTACGAGCAGTACTTC. Its protein is CASSHGLAGDYEQYF. This chain links TRBV5-1 with TRBJ2-7; 13 nucleotides line up with TRBD2. With V trimmed by 4 bases and J by 3 bases, 4 bases remained unmatched. Per germline, CDR1 SGHRS and CDR2 YFSETQ. CDR3 length equals 15 residues.

Here the CDR3 reads CASSSPWANEKLFF. The CDR3 bases are TGTGCCAGCAGTTCACCGTGGGCTAATGAAAAACTGTTTTTT. J is TRBJ1-4 and V is TRBV28; no firm D call. The CDR3 consists of 14 residues. Germline V gives CDR1 MDHEN, CDR2 SYDVKM. The ends were cut back, 4 bases at V and 3 bases at J, with 9 bases in the middle.

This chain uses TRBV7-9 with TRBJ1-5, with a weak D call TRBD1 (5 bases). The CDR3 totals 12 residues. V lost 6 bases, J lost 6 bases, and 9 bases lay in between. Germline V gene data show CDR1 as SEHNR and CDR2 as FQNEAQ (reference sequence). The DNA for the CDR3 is TGTGCCAGCAGGTTGGGGGGTCAGCCCCAGCATTTT. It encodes CASRLGGQPQHF.

The CDR3 DNA reads as TGCAGCGTTGGACTAGCGGGAGGTGGTGAGCAGTTCTTC. This translates into CSVGLAGGGEQFF. The chain combines TRBV29-1 with TRBJ2-1; 13 bases fit TRBD2. This CDR3 has 13 residues. Trimming took 4 bases from V and 9 from J; bases not matched to a gene: 3. Germline V gives CDR1 SQVTM, CDR2 ANQGSEA.

The CDR3 spells CASSHWAGGTYNEQFF. The CDR3 DNA reads TGTGCCAGCAGTCACTGGGCGGGAGGCACCTACAATGAGCAGTTCTTC. The chain couples TRBV27 to TRBJ2-1; TRBD2 matches 8 bases. V was clipped by 5 bases and J by 2 bases; unmatched bases: 8. Germline V lookup: CDR1 MNHEY, CDR2 SMNVEV (reference sequence). The CDR3 extends over 16 amino acids.

The CDR3 DNA reads TGTGCCAGCAGCTCCCGGACTAGCGGCACAGATACGCAGTATTTT. Its translation: CASSSRTSGTDTQYF. The chain couples TRBV7-8 to TRBJ2-3, with 9 bases matching TRBD2. The V and J ends lost 4 bases and 1 base, in that order; junction bases with no gene match: 3. This CDR3 spans 15 amino acids. CDR1 is SGHVS and CDR2 is FQNEAQ in the germline V gene. The whole variable domain, filled in from reference TRBV7-8 and TRBJ2-3, reads GAGVSQSPRYKVAKRGQDVALRCDPISGHVSLFWYQQALGQGPEFLTYFQNEAQLDKSGLPSDRFFAERPEGSVSTLKIQRTQQEDSAVYLCASSSRTSGTDTQYFGPGTRLTVL.

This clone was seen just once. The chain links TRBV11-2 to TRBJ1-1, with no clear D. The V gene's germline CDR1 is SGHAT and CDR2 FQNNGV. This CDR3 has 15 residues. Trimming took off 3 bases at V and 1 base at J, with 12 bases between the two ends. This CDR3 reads CASSFGRLANTEAFF. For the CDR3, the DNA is TGTGCCAGCAGCTTCGGGCGCCTGGCGAACACTGAAGCTTTCTTT.

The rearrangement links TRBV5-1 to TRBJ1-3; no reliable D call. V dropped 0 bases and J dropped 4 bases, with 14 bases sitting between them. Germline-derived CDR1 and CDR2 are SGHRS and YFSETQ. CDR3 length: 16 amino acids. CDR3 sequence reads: CASSLALGILGNTIYF. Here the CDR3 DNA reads TGCGCCAGCAGCTTGGCCCTCGGGATCCTCGGAAACACCATATATTTT.

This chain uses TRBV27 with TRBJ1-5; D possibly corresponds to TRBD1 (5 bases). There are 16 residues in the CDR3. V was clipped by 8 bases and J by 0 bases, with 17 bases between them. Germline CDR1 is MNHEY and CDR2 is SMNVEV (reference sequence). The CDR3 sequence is CASSEIGGYSNQPQHF. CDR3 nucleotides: TGTGCCAGCTCAGAGATTGGGGGTTATAGCAATCAGCCCCAGCATTTT.

The CDR3 sequence: CASSLSLTGGGSDTQYF. The CDR3 DNA reads as TGTGCCAGCAGTCTTTCCCTAACAGGGGGCGGGTCAGATACGCAGTATTTT. The V call is TRBV5-8, the J call TRBJ2-3; 9 nucleotides line up with TRBD1. Germline assignment: CDR1 SGHTS and CDR2 YDEGEE. The CDR3 is made up of 17 amino acids. The ends lost 5 bases at V and 4 bases at J; junction bases unmatched: 14.

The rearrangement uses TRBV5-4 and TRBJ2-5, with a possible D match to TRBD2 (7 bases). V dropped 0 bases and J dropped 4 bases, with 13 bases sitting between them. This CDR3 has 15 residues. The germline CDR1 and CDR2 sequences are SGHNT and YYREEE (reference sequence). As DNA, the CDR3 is TGTGCCAGCAGCTTGGTCGGGGGGCCGGGAGAGACCCAGTACTTC. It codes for CASSLVGGPGETQYF.

Here the CDR3 reads CASSLWGESNEKLFF. DNA for the CDR3: TGTGCCAGCAGTTTATGGGGGGAGTCAAATGAAAAACTGTTTTTT. The chain has TRBV28 and TRBJ1-4, with D perhaps TRBD1 (5 bases). Trimming cost V 0 bases and J 5 bases, with 10 bases left between them. Germline V gene data show CDR1 as MDHEN and CDR2 as SYDVKM. The CDR3 totals 15 residues.

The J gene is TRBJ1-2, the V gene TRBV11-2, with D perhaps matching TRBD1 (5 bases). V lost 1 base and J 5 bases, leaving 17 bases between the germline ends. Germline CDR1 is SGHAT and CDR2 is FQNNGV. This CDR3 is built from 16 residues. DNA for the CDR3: TGTGCCAGCAGCTTAGGTGCGACGACAGACCTTTATGGCTACACCTTC. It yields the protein CASSLGATTDLYGYTF.

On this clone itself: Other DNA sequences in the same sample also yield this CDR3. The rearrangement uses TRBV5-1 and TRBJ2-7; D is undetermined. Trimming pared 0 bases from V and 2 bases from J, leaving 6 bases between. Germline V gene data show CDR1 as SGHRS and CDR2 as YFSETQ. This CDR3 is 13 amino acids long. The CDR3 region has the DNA TGCGCCAGCAGCTTGGGTAGTGCCTACGAGCAGTACTTC. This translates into CASSLGSAYEQYF.

For the CDR3, the DNA is TGTGCTAGTGGCACGACTAGCGGGGGGTGGGGCACAGATACGCAGTATTTT. Encoded protein: CASGTTSGGWGTDTQYF. V is TRBV12-5 and J is TRBJ2-3; 13 bases are shared with TRBD2. The CDR3 runs to 17 residues. V dropped 6 bases and J dropped 1; count of bases not matched to a gene: 7. The germline CDR1 and CDR2 sequences are LGHNT and FRNRAP.

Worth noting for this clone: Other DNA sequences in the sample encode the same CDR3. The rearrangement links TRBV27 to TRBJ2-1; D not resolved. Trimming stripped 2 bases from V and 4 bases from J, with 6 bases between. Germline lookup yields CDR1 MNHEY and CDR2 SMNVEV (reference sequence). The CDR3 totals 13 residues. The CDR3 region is CASSLGLYNEQFF. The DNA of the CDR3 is TGTGCCAGCAGTTTAGGTCTGTACAATGAGCAGTTCTTC.

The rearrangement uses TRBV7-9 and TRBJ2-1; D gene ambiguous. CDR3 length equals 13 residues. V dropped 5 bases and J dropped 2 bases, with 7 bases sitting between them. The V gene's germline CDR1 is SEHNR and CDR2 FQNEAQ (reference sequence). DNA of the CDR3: TGTGCCAGCAGCCCGTTCACCTACAATGAGCAGTTCTTC. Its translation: CASSPFTYNEQFF. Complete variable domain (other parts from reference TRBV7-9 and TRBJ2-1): DTGVSQNPRHKITKRGQNVTFRCDPISEHNRLYWYRQTLGQGPEFLTYFQNEAQLEKSRLLSDRFSAERPKGSFSTLEIQRTEQGDSAMYLCASSPFTYNEQFFGPGTRLTVL.

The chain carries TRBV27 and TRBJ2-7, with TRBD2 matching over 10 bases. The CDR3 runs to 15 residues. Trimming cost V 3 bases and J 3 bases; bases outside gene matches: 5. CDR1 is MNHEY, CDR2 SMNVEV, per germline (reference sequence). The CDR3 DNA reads TGTGCCAGCAGTTTTTCTAGCGGGAGCTACTACGAGCAGTACTTC. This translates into CASSFSSGSYYEQYF.